The 13 T cell receptor beta chains below all came from one sample that was sequenced in a study of CD8 T cells in Susac syndrome (dated by TCRdb to the late 2010s). Library prep was done by the immunoSEQ multiplex PCR assay. RNA was extracted using the RNeasy kit, and 0.5 to 1 microgram was reverse transcribed with random hexamers. TCRdb ran its own pipeline on the public reads, namely fastp trimming at Q25 and MiXCR clone calling, and kept in-frame beta chains. CDR3 protein sequences are deduplicated, and each keeps its most common genes and DNA. The sample table records around 100,000 distinct CDR3 sequences; 95% of these occur just once. The top ten hold less than 0.35% of the sample. Sequenced sample: CD8+ T cells from PBMCs. These receptors were obtained from a human donor with Susac syndrome.

V and J are TRBV12-3 or TRBV12-4 and TRBJ1-1, with D possibly matching TRBD1 (5 bases). This CDR3 contains 13 residues. The germline V and J ends were trimmed by 7 bases and 1 base, with 10 bases remaining between them. The CDR3 coding sequence is TGTGCCAGCACCCCCCAGGGGAACACTGAAGCTTTCTTT. It specifies CASTPQGNTEAFF.

The chain carries TRBV20-1 and TRBJ2-7; D not resolved. This CDR3 region has 11 residues. V lost 2 bases, J lost 4 bases, and 6 bases lay in between. In germline, CDR1 is DFQATT, CDR2 SNEGSKA (reference sequence). The CDR3 nucleotides read TGCAGTGCTAGACGGGCATACGAGCAGTACTTC. Its translation is CSARRAYEQYF.

This chain uses TRBV20-1 with TRBJ2-3; D ambiguous. The length of the CDR3 is 10 residues. The germline V gene has CDR1 DFQATT and CDR2 SNEGSKA (reference sequence). V was shortened by 5 bases and J by 9 bases, with 9 bases between the two germline ends. The CDR3 nucleotides are TGCAGTGCTTGGAAAACAACGCAGTATTTT. It translates to CSAWKTTQYF.

The genes are TRBV24-1 and TRBJ2-5, with 7 bases matching TRBD1. V was clipped by 1 base and J by 5 bases; unmatched bases: 6. CDR3 size: 15 residues. Germline V CDR1 and CDR2: KGHDR, SFDVKD. The CDR3 nucleotides are TGTGCCACCAGTGATTTTAGGACAGGTTCGGAGACCCAGTACTTC. This gives the protein CATSDFRTGSETQYF.

Worth noting for this clonotype: The junction and the germline gene differ at one end; a read error may be behind it. The rearrangement joins TRBV29-1 to TRBJ1-2; 12 nucleotides line up with TRBD1. CDR3 length: 12 residues. Germline V gene lookup returns CDR1 SQVTM and CDR2 ANQGSEA. The CDR3: CSVTGTGGDSSF. The CDR3 nucleotides are TGCAGCGTTACCGGGACAGGGGGCGACTCCTCCTTC.

V gene TRBV28 combines with J gene TRBJ2-5; D remains unclear. Per the germline V gene, CDR1 is MDHEN and CDR2 is SYDVKM. Between the trimmed V and J ends, which lost 5 bases and 5 bases, there was a span of 18 bases. The CDR3 covers 15 residues. CDR3 region: CASSNDQAFGETQYF. CDR3 bases: TGTGCCAGCAGTAACGACCAGGCTTTCGGGGAGACCCAGTACTTC.

The CDR3, as DNA: TGTGCCAGCTCACCGGAGCTTCAACTTGAAGCTTTCTTT. Protein product: CASSPELQLEAFF. The genes are TRBV18 and TRBJ1-1, with D hard to call. The length of the CDR3 is 13 residues. With 3 bases removed from V and 7 bases from J, the gap between germline ends came to 12 bases. Germline assignment: CDR1 KGHSH and CDR2 LQKENI.

This clonotype was recorded once. The chain recombines TRBV15 with TRBJ2-3; D is uncertain. The CDR3 contains 14 residues. CDR1 is LNHNV, CDR2 YYDKDF, per germline (reference sequence). V shed 5 bases and J shed 2 bases, with 11 bases lying between them. This CDR3 is CATSSHRNTDTQYF. CDR3 bases: TGTGCCACCAGCTCCCACCGAAACACAGATACGCAGTATTTT.

The chain recombines TRBV5-1 with TRBJ2-5; 7 positions match TRBD1. Germline CDR1 and CDR2: SGHRS and YFSETQ. This CDR3 contains 17 residues. With 4 bases clipped from V and 0 bases from J, the junction kept 12 bases outside the gene matches. The CDR3 DNA is TGCGCCAGCAGCACGTTGGGACAGTATTTGTACCAAGAGACCCAGTACTTC. Amino acid sequence: CASSTLGQYLYQETQYF.

The chain carries TRBV4-1 and TRBJ2-1; tentatively, D is TRBD1 or TRBD2 (5 bases each). The V and J ends lost 3 bases and 7 bases respectively, with 10 bases between them. CDR3 length: 13 residues. Germline V CDR1 and CDR2: MGHRA, YSYEKL. The DNA of the CDR3 is TGCGCCAGCAGCCATCCTTGGGGGAATGAGCAGTTCTTC. It yields the protein CASSHPWGNEQFF.

The chain is built from TRBV7-9 and TRBJ2-5; 7 bases fit TRBD2. The CDR3 runs 14 residues. The germline V gene has CDR1 SEHNR and CDR2 FQNEAQ (reference sequence). The V and J ends lost 4 bases and 4 bases, in that order; junction bases with no gene match: 6. The CDR3 loop is CASSSRTRRETQYF. The CDR3 bases are TGTGCCAGCAGCTCCCGGACTAGGCGAGAGACCCAGTACTTC.

This chain connects TRBV29-1 to TRBJ2-7; 8 bases align to TRBD2. Germline trimming cut 4 bases from V and 6 bases from J; bases unmatched to any gene: 14. CDR1 is SQVTM, CDR2 ANQGSEA, per germline. The CDR3 extends over 15 amino acids. The CDR3 here is CSVALGAGEASEQYF. The CDR3 nucleotides read TGCAGCGTTGCCTTGGGAGCGGGAGAAGCCTCCGAGCAGTACTTC.

This clonotype was picked up one time. The chain carries TRBV29-1 and TRBJ2-6, with D possibly TRBD1 on 5 matching bases. Trimming pared 2 bases from V and 10 bases from J, leaving 9 bases between. The CDR3 loop spans 12 amino acids. Germline CDR1 SQVTM, CDR2 ANQGSEA. CDR3: CSVEQGGNVLTF. CDR3 nucleotide sequence: TGCAGCGTTGAACAGGGTGGGAACGTCCTGACTTTC.